This T cell receptor beta chain was obtained from a study of blood T cells in healthy people across ages. Using a J-beta primer mix together with a sample-barcoded 5' primer, a second PCR was run for 7 to 11 cycles. A single record per CDR3 protein comes from TCRdb applying MiXCR to the 5' RACE reads. The sample has 650,000 to 700,000 distinct CDR3 sequences; around 32% are singletons. The sample holds many counts of this clonotype. What it binds is unknown. Study conclusions and caveats: The study could not conclusively compare naive and antigen-experienced cells, given its unsorted PBMCs.

Germline lookup yields CDR1 SGHRS and CDR2 YFSETQ. The V segment lost 4 bases and the J segment 1 base; nucleotides outside the gene matches: 8. The CDR3 extends over 17 amino acids. The V gene is TRBV5-1, the J gene TRBJ2-6; TRBD2 aligns across 7 bases. The source is an elderly woman in good health. The sequenced sample consisted of blood. CDR3 region: CASSVIAGGSGANVLTF. Written as DNA, the CDR3 is TGCGCCAGCAGCGTGATCGCCGGGGGGTCTGGGGCCAACGTCCTGACTTTC.